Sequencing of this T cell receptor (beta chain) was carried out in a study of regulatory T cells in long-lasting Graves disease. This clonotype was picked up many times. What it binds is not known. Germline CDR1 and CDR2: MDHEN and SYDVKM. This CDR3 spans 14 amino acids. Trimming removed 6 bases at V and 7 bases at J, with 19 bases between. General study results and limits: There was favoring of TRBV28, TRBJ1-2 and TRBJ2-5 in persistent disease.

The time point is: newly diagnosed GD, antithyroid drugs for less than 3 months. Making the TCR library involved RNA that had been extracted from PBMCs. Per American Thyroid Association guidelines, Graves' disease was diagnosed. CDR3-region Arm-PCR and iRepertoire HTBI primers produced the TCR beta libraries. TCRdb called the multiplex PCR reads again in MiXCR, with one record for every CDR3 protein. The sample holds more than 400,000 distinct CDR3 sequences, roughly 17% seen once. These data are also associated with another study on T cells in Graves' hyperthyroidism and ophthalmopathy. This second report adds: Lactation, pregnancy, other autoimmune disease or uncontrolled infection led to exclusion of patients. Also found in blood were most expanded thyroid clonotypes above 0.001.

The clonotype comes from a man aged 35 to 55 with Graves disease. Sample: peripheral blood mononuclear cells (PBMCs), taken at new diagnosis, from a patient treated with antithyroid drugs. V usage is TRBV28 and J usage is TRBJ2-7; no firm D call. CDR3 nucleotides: TGTGCCAGCAGCTCCGGGCCCAACTTGCTTGAGCAGTACTTC. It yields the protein CASSSGPNLLEQYF.